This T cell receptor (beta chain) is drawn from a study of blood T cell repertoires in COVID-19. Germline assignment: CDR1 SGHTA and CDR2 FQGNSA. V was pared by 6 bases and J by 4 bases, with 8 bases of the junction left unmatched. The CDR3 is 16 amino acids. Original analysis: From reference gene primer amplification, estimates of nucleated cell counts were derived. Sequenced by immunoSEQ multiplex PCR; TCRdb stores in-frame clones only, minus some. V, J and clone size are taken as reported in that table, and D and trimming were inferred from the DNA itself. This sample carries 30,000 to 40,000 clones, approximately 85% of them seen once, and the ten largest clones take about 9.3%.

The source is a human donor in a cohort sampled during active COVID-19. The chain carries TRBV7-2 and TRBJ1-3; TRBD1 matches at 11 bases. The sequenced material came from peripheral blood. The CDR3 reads CASSQGQGASGNTIYF. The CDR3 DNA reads TGTGCCAGCAGTCAAGGACAGGGGGCATCGGGAAACACCATATATTTT.